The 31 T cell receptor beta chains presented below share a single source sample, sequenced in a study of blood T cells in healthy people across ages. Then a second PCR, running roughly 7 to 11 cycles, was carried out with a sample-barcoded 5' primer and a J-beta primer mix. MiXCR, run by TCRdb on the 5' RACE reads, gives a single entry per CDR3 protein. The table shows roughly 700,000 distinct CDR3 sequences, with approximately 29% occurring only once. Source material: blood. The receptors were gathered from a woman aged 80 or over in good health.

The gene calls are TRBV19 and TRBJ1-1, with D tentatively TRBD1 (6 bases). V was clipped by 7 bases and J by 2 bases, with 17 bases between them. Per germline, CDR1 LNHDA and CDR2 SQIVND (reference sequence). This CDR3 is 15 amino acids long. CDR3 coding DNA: TGTGCCAGTAACCCGCTGGACAGCCCCAACACTGAAGCTTTCTTT. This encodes CASNPLDSPNTEAFF. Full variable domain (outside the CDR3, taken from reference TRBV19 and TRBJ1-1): DGGITQSPKYLFRKEGQNVTLSCEQNLNHDAMYWYRQDPGQGLRLIYYSQIVNDFQKGDIAEGYSVSREKKESFPLTVTSAQKNPTAFYLCASNPLDSPNTEAFFGQGTRLTVV.

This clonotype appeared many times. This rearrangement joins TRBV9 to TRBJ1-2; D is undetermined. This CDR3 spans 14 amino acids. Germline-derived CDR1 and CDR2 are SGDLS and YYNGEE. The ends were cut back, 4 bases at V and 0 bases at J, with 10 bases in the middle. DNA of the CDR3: TGTGCCAGCAGCCCGGACGGATCTAACTATGGCTACACCTTC. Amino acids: CASSPDGSNYGYTF.

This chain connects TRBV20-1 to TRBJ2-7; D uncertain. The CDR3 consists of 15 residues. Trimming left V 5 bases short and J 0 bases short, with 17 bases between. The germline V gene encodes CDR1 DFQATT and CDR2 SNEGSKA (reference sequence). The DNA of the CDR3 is TGCAGTGCTTCCCCTCGCGGCAGACGCTCCTACGAGCAGTACTTC. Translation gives CSASPRGRRSYEQYF.

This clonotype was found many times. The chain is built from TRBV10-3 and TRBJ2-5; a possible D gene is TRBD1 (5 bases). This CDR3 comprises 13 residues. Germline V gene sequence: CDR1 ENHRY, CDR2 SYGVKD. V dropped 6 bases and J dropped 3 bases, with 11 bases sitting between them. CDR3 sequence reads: CAIRPGYEETQYF. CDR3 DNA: TGTGCCATCAGGCCAGGGTACGAAGAGACCCAGTACTTC.

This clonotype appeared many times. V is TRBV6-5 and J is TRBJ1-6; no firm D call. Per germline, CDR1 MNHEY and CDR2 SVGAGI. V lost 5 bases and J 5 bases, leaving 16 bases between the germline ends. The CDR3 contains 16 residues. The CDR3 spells CASSRLDRTNNSPLHF. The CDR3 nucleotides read TGTGCCAGCAGTCGGTTAGACCGAACGAATAATTCACCCCTCCACTTT.

The CDR3 DNA is TGTGCCAGCAGTTACTCCCCGACAGCCTACGAGCAGTACTTC. As protein: CASSYSPTAYEQYF. The gene calls are TRBV6-2 or TRBV6-3 and TRBJ2-7; D possibly corresponds to TRBD1 (5 bases). The CDR3 consists of 14 residues. V was clipped by 0 bases and J by 2 bases, with 8 bases between them. Germline V gene lookup returns CDR1 MNHEY and CDR2 SVGEGT.

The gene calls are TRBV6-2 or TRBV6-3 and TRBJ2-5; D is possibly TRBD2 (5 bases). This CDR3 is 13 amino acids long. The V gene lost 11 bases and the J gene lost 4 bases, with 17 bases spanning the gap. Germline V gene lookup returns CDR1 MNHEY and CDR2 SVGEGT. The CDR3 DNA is TGTGCCTCCCGACTGAGGGTGGGAGAGACCCAGTACTTC. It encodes CASRLRVGETQYF.

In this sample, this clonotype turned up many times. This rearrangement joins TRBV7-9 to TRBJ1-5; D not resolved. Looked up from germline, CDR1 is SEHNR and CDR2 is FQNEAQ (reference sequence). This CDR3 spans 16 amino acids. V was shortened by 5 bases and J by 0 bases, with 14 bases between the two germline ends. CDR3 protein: CASSDPPYYSNQPQHF. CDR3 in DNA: TGTGCCAGCAGCGACCCCCCATACTATAGCAATCAGCCCCAGCATTTT.

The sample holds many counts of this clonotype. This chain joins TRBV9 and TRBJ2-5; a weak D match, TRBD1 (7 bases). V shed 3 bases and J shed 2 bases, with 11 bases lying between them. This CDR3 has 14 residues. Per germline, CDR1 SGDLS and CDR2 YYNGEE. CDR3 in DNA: TGTGCCAGCAGCGAGGGGGGACAGCAAGAGACCCAGTACTTC. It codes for CASSEGGQQETQYF.

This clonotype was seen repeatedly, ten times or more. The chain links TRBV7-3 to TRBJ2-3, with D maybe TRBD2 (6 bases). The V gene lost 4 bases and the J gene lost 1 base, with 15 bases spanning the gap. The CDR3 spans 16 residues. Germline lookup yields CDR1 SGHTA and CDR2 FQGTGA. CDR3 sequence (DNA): TGTGCCAGCAGCTCCACCGGGACTTCTCGCACAGATACGCAGTATTTT. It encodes CASSSTGTSRTDTQYF.

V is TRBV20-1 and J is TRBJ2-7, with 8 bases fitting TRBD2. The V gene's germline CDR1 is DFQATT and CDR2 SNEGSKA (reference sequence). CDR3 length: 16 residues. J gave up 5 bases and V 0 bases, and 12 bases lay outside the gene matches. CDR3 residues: CSARDPVIAGTHEQYF. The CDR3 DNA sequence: TGCAGTGCTAGAGATCCAGTCATAGCGGGGACGCACGAGCAGTACTTC.

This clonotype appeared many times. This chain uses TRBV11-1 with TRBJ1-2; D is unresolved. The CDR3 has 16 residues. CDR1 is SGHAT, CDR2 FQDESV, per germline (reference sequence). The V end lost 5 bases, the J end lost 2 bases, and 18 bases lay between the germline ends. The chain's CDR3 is CASSPGRRTANYGYTF. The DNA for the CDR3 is TGTGCCAGCAGCCCCGGTCGTCGGACGGCGAACTATGGCTACACCTTC.

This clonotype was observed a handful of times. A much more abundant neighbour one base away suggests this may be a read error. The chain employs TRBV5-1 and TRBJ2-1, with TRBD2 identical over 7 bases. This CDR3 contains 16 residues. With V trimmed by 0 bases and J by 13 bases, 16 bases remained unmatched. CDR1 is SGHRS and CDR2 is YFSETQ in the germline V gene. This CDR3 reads CASSLVGLKQQETQFF. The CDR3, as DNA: TGCGCCAGCAGCTTGGTGGGACTAAAACAACAAGAGACCCAGTTCTTC.

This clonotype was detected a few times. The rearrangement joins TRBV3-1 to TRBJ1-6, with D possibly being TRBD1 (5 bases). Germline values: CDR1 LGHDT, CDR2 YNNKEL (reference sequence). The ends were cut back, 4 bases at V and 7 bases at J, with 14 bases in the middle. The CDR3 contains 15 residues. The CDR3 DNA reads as TGTGCCAGCAGCCCCCTGGGGGGACGGAATTCACCCCTCCACTTT. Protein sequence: CASSPLGGRNSPLHF.

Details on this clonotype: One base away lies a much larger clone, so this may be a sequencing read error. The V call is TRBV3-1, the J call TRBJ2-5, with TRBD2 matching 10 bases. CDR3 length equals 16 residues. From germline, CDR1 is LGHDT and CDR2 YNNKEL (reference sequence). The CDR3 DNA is TGTGTCAGCAGCCAATCTAGCGGGGGAAGACAAGAGACCCAGTACTTC. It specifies CVSSQSSGGRQETQYF.

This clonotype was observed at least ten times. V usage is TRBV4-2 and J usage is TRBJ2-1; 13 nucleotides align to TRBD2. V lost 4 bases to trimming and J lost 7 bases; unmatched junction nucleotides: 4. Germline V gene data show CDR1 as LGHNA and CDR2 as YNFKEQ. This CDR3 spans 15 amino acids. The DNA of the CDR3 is TGTGCCAGCAGCCCACGGACTAGCGGGGGTAATGAGCAGTTCTTC. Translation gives CASSPRTSGGNEQFF.

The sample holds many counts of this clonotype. CDR3 bases: TGTGCCAGCAGCTTAGGAAGAGAGCAGTACTTC. This gives the protein CASSLGREQYF. This chain links TRBV7-2 with TRBJ2-7; D remains ambiguous. Germline V gene lookup returns CDR1 SGHTA and CDR2 FQGNSA. This CDR3 region has 11 residues. The V and J ends lost 1 base and 7 bases respectively, with 5 bases between them.

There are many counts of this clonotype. The CDR3 loop is CASSHDRGGRVTQYF. For the CDR3, the DNA is TGTGCCAGCAGCCACGACAGGGGCGGTAGGGTGACCCAGTACTTC. The chain recombines TRBV7-2 with TRBJ2-5; 8 nucleotides match TRBD1. The germline CDR1 and CDR2 sequences are SGHTA and FQGNSA. Trimming removed 5 bases from V and 7 bases from J; junction bases left unmatched: 12. CDR3 length equals 15 residues.

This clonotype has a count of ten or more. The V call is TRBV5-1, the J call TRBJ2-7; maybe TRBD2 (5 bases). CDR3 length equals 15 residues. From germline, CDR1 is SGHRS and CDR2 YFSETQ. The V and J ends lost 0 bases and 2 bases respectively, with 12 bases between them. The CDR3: CASSLDPGLAYEQYF. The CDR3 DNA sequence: TGCGCCAGCAGCTTGGATCCGGGGTTAGCCTACGAGCAGTACTTC.

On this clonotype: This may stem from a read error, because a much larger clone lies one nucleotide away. CDR3 DNA: TGCGCCAGCAACTTCTCCCCTACCGTGGGGGGCCCGAGCTCCTACGAGCAGTACTTC. Translating gives CASNFSPTVGGPSSYEQYF. V and J are TRBV5-1 and TRBJ2-7; D may be TRBD1 or TRBD2 (6 bases each). The CDR3 consists of 19 residues. V gave up 6 bases and J gave up 0 bases, with 28 bases separating them. Germline loops: CDR1 SGHRS, CDR2 YFSETQ.

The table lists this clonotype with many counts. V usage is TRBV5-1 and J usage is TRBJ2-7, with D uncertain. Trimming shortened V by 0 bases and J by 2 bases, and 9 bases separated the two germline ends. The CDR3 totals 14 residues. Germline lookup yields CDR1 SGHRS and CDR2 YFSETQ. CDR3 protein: CASSLAPNTYEQYF. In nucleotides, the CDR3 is TGCGCCAGCAGCTTGGCACCCAACACCTACGAGCAGTACTTC.

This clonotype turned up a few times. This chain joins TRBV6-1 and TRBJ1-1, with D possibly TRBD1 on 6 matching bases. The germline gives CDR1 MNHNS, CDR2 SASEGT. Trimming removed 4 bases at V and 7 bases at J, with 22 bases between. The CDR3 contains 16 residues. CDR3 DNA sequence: TGTGCCAGCAGTGCAACATCCGGGGGCGCGGAAGGTGAAGCTTTCTTT. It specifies CASSATSGGAEGEAFF.

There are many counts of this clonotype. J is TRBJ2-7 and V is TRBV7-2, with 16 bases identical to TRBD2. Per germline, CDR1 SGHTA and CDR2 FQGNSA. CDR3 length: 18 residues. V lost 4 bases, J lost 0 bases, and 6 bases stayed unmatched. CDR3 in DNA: TGTGCCAGCAGCTCCGGGACTAGCGGGGGGGCATTCTCCTACGAGCAGTACTTC. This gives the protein CASSSGTSGGAFSYEQYF.

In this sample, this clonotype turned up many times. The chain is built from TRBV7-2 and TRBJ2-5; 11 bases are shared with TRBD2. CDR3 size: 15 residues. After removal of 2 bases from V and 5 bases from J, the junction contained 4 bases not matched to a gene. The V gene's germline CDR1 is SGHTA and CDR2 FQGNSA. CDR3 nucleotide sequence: TGTGCCAGCAGCTTACTAGCGGGGGGTGGGGAGACCCAGTACTTC. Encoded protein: CASSLLAGGGETQYF.

The chain's CDR3 is CASIPSGAGTDTQYF. CDR3 coding DNA: TGTGCCAGCATCCCGTCGGGGGCTGGCACAGATACGCAGTATTTT. The rearrangement links TRBV7-2 to TRBJ2-3; D may be TRBD1 or TRBD2 (6 bases each). The germline V gene encodes CDR1 SGHTA and CDR2 FQGNSA. The CDR3 extends over 15 amino acids. Trimming shortened V by 7 bases and J by 1 base, and 15 bases separated the two germline ends.

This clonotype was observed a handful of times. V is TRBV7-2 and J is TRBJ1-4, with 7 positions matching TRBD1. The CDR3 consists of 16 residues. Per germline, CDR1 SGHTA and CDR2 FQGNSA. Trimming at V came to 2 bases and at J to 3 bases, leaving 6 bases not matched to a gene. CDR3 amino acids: CASSLRGQTPNEKLFF. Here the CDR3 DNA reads TGTGCCAGCAGCTTAAGGGGACAGACACCTAATGAAAAACTGTTTTTT.

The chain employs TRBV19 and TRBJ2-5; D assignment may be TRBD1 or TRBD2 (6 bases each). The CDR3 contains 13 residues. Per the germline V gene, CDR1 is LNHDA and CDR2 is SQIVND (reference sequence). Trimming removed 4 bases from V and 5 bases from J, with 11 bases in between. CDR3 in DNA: TGTGCCAGTAGTAAACAGGGAGGCGAGACCCAGTACTTC. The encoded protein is CASSKQGGETQYF.

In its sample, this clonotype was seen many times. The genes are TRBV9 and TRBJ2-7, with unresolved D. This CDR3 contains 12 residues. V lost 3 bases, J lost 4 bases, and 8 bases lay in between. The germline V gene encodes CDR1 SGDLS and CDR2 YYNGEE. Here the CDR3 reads CASSAAEYEQYF. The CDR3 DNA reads TGTGCCAGCAGCGCCGCAGAGTACGAGCAGTACTTC.

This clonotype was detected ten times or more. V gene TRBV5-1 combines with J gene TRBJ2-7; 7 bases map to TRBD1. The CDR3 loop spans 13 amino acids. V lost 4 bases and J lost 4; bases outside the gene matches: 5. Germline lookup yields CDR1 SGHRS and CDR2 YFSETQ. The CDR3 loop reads CASSTRDSYEQYF. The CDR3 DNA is TGCGCCAGCAGCACCAGGGACAGTTACGAGCAGTACTTC.

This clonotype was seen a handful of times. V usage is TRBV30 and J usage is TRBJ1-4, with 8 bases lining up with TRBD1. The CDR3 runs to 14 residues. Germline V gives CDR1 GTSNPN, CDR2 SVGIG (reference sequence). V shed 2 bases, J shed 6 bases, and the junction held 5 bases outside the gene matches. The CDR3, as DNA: TGTGCCTGGAGTCATCAGGACAGGGATGAAAAACTGTTTTTT. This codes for CAWSHQDRDEKLFF.

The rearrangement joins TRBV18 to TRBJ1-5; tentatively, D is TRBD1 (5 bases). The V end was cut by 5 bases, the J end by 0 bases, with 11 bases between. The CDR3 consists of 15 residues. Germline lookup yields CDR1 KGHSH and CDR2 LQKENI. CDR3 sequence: CASSTTALSNQPQHF. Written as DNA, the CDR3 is TGTGCCAGCTCAACGACAGCTCTTAGCAATCAGCCCCAGCATTTT.